The rows below give T cell receptor beta chains drawn from one sample of a study of shared clonotypes between healthy human individuals. Clones were read by immunoSEQ multiplex PCR, and TCRdb kept only the in-frame ones, dropping some. The repertoire has nearly 750,000 clones, approximately 72% of them found once; the top ten carry under 2%. Material: memory CD4+ T cells sorted from blood. Receptor source: a young woman in good health. The CDR3 runs from the conserved cysteine through the conserved F or W. Fields, in order: V gene, J gene, clone size, D gene, CDR3 protein, CDR3 DNA. D genes are given only for firm matches. Expanded clones are given a class, and other clones once, few, many or no size at all.

TRBV2	TRBJ1-5	few	.	CASSEGLGQPQHF	TGTGCCAGCAGTGAAGGGTTAGGTCAGCCCCAGCATTTT
TRBV10-3	TRBJ2-6	.	TRBD1	CAISEQGAANSGANVLTF	TGTGCCATCAGTGAGCAGGGGGCCGCAAACTCTGGGGCCAACGTCCTGACTTTC
TRBV4-2	TRBJ2-2	.	.	CASSQEVNSSVRPPGELFF	TGTGCCAGCAGCCAAGAAGTTAACTCCAGCGTCCGTCCCCCCGGGGAGCTGTTTTTT
TRBV7-8	TRBJ2-7	.	.	CASSLAGGLGEQYF	TGTGCCAGCAGCTTAGCGGGAGGATTGGGCGAGCAGTACTTC
TRBV27	TRBJ1-2	few	TRBD1	CASSPQTGSGSGYTF	TGTGCCAGCAGCCCCCAGACAGGGTCCGGCTCCGGCTACACCTTC
TRBV19	TRBJ1-5	.	TRBD1	CASRDRGNQPQHF	TGTGCCAGCCGGGACAGGGGTAATCAGCCCCAGCATTTT
TRBV15	TRBJ2-7	.	TRBD2	CATSTYLRTSGIYEQYF	TGTGCCACCAGCACCTACTTACGGACTAGCGGGATTTACGAGCAGTACTTC
TRBV11-3	TRBJ2-1	.	.	CASSLDDSYNEQFF	TGTGCCAGCAGCTTAGATGACAGCTACAATGAGCAGTTCTTC
TRBV19	TRBJ2-5	.	TRBD1	CASSLGTGPGTQYF	TGTGCCAGTAGTCTTGGGACAGGGCCGGGGACCCAGTACTTC
TRBV5-1	TRBJ2-3	.	TRBD2	CASSLVAGGPADTQYF	TGCGCCAGCAGCTTGGTAGCGGGAGGGCCGGCAGATACGCAGTATTTT
TRBV27	TRBJ1-2	.	.	CASRGVLTGYTF	TGTGCCAGCAGAGGGGTTCTTACTGGCTACACCTTC
TRBV11-2	TRBJ2-7	.	.	CASSQTRGFSEQYF	TGTGCCAGCAGCCAAACTAGGGGGTTCTCCGAGCAGTACTTC
TRBV7-4	TRBJ1-5	few	TRBD1	CASSSARYLRTGNSNQPQHF	TGTGCCAGCAGCTCAGCCCGGTACTTACGGACAGGGAATAGCAATCAGCCCCAGCATTTT
TRBV6-1	TRBJ1-4	.	TRBD1	CASRLGGLNEKLFF	TGTGCCAGCAGATTAGGGGGCCTTAATGAAAAACTGTTTTTT
TRBV9	TRBJ2-5	.	TRBD2	CASSVVPLAGGGETQYF	TGTGCCAGCAGCGTAGTCCCCCTAGCGGGAGGGGGTGAGACCCAGTACTTC
TRBV29-1	TRBJ2-5	.	.	CSVWQGGETQYF	TGCAGCGTTTGGCAGGGGGGGGAGACCCAGTACTTC
TRBV2	TRBJ1-5	.	TRBD1	CASSEERTGGGQPQHF	TGTGCCAGCAGTGAAGAACGGACAGGGGGCGGACAGCCCCAGCATTTT
TRBV19	TRBJ1-4	few	.	CASSIAADPEKLFF	TGTGCCAGTAGTATAGCGGCTGACCCGGAAAAACTGTTTTTT
TRBV27	TRBJ2-1	few	TRBD2	CASRKLAGAYNEQFF	TGTGCCAGCAGAAAACTAGCGGGAGCCTACAATGAGCAGTTCTTC